A single sample gave rise to the 6 T cell receptor beta chains below, sequenced in a study of blood T cell repertoires in COVID-19. Method: immunoSEQ multiplex PCR; TCRdb's copy keeps in-frame clones and lacks some. The data show over 200,000 clones, over 65% seen once. The sample consisted of peripheral blood. The receptors were gathered from a woman at least 80 years old with acute or convalescent COVID-19.

This chain links TRBV2 with TRBJ1-6; 7 positions match TRBD1. Germline CDR1 is SNHLY and CDR2 is FYNNEI. V lost 8 bases, J lost 3 bases, and 10 bases stayed unmatched. The CDR3 is made up of 16 amino acids. The CDR3 loop reads CASDEQGVFYNSPLHF. For the CDR3, the DNA is TGTGCCAGCGACGAGCAGGGGGTTTTCTATAATTCACCCCTCCACTTT.

The chain links TRBV18 to TRBJ1-3; D is ambiguous. The CDR3 sequence is 14 residues long. The germline V gene has CDR1 KGHSH and CDR2 LQKENI. Trimming pared 2 bases from V and 0 bases from J, leaving 5 bases between. CDR3 loop: CASSPVNSGNTIYF. The CDR3 nucleotides read TGTGCCAGCTCACCAGTTAACTCTGGAAACACCATATATTTT.

The chain couples TRBV6-5 to TRBJ2-1; TRBD2 matches 9 bases. CDR3 length: 14 amino acids. The trim removed 8 bases at V and 9 bases at J, leaving 11 bases unmatched. Germline lookup yields CDR1 MNHEY and CDR2 SVGAGI. The CDR3 spells CASVIAGVFFEQFF. As DNA, the CDR3 is TGTGCCAGCGTGATAGCGGGAGTCTTTTTTGAGCAGTTCTTC.

This sequence joins TRBV7-2 and TRBJ1-6; 9 bases agree with TRBD1. V lost 3 bases, J lost 7 bases, and 1 base stayed unmatched. Germline V gene sequence: CDR1 SGHTA, CDR2 FQGNSA. The CDR3 is 14 residues long. The CDR3 loop is CASSLGTGNSPLHF. CDR3 coding DNA: TGTGCCAGCAGCTTGGGGACAGGGAATTCACCCCTCCACTTT.

V is TRBV5-1 and J is TRBJ1-2, with 7 bases matching TRBD1. Germline V gives CDR1 SGHRS, CDR2 YFSETQ. V shed 4 bases, J shed 5 bases, and the junction held 8 bases outside the gene matches. The CDR3 is made up of 14 amino acids. CDR3 coding DNA: TGCGCCAGCAGCGAAACCGGGACAGCTTATGGCTACACCTTC. Protein sequence: CASSETGTAYGYTF.

V gene TRBV4-1 combines with J gene TRBJ1-4; the D gene is possibly TRBD1 (5 bases). In germline, CDR1 is MGHRA, CDR2 YSYEKL. This CDR3 is 13 amino acids long. Trimming removed 4 bases from V and 7 bases from J, with 10 bases in between. CDR3 nucleotides: TGCGCCAGCAGCCGGGGCAGTCGTGAAAAACTGTTTTTT. Translating it yields CASSRGSREKLFF.